This T cell receptor beta chain stems from a study of control samples from healthy donors and cancer patients. Produced via immunoSEQ multiplex PCR; TCRdb's table is partial and in-frame only. In the table there are approximately 130,000 clones, around nine tenths of which are singletons. CDR1 is MNHEY, CDR2 SVGAGI, per germline. The CDR3 covers 13 residues. Deletions cut 9 bases from V and 8 bases from J, with 16 bases between. The source material was blood. The receptor's source is a man aged 25 to 40 in good health. This chain connects TRBV6-5 to TRBJ1-4; D unresolved. CDR3 amino acids: CASGRQGNEKLFF. As DNA, the CDR3 is TGTGCCAGTGGGAGGCAAGGAAACGAAAAACTGTTTTTT.